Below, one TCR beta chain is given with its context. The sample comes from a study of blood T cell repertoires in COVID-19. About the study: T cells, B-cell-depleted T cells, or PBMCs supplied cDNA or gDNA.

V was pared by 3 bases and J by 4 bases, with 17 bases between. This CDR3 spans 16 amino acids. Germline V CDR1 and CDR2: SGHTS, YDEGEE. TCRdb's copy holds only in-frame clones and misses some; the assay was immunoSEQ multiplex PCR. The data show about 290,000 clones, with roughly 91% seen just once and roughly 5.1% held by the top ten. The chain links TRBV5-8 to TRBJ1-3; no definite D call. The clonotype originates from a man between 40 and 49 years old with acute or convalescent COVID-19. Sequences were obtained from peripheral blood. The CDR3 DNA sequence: TGTGCCAGCAGCTCCCGCGGTGGCTACCAAGGAAACACCATATATTTT. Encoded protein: CASSSRGGYQGNTIYF.